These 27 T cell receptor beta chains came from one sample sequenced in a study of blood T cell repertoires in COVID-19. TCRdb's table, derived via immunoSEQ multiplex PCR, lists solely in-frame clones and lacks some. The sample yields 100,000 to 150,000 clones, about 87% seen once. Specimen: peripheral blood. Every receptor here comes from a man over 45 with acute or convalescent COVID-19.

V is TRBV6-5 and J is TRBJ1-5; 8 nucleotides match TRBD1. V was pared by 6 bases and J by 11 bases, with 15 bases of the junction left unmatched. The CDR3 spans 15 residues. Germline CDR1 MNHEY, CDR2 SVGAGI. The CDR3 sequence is CASSPGQGGSKAQHF. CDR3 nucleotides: TGTGCCAGCAGCCCCGGACAGGGAGGGAGCAAAGCCCAGCATTTT.

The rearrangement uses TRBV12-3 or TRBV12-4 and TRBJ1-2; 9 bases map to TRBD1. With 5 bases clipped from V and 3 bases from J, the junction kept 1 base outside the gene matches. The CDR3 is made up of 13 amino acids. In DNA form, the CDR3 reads TGTGCCAGCAGTCGGACAGGGGACTATGGCTACACCTTC. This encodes CASSRTGDYGYTF.

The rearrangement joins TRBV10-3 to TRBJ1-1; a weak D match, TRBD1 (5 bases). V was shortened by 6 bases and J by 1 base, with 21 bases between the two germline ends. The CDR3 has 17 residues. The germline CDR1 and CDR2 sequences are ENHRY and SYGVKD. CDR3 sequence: CAIRNAVNRLGNTEAFF. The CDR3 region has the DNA TGTGCCATCAGGAATGCGGTTAACAGGCTCGGGAACACTGAAGCTTTCTTT.

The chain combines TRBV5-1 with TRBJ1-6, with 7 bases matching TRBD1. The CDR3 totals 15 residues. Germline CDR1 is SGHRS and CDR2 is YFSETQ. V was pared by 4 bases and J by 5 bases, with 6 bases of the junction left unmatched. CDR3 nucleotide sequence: TGCGCCAGCAGCAGGGGACAGAACAATAATTCACCCCTCCACTTT. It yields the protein CASSRGQNNNSPLHF.

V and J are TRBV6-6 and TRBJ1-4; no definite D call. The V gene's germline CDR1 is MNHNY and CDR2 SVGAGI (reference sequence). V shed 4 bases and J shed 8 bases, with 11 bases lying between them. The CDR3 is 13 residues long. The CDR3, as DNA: TGTGCCAGCAGTTCGGCGGTGGAAGAAAAACTGTTTTTT. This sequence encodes CASSSAVEEKLFF.

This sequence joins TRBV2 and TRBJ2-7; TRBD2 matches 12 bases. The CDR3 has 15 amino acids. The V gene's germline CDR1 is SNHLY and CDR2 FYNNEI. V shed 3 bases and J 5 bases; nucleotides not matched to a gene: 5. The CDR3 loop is CASSEASGRVNEQYF. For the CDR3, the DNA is TGTGCCAGCAGTGAGGCTAGCGGGAGGGTAAACGAGCAGTACTTC.

CDR3 in amino acids: CASSVFGTGVEQYF. The CDR3, as DNA: TGTGCCAGCAGCGTGTTTGGGACAGGGGTCGAGCAGTACTTC. The V gene is TRBV9, the J gene TRBJ2-7, with 10 bases lining up with TRBD1. The length of the CDR3 is 14 residues. Germline trimming cut 2 bases from V and 6 bases from J; bases unmatched to any gene: 5. CDR1 and CDR2 (germline): SGDLS, YYNGEE.

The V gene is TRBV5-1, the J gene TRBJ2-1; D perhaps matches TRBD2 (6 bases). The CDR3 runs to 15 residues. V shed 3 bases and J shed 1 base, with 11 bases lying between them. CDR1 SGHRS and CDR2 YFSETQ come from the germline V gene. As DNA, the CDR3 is TGCGCCAGCAGCTCCTTGGGGGGATCCTACAATGAGCAGTTCTTC. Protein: CASSSLGGSYNEQFF.

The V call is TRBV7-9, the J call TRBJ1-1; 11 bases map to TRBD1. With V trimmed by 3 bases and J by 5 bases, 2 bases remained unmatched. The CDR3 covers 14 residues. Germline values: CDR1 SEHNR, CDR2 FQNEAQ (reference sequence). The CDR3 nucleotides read TGTGCCAGCAGCTTCGGGACAGGGGGAACTGAAGCTTTCTTT. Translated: CASSFGTGGTEAFF.

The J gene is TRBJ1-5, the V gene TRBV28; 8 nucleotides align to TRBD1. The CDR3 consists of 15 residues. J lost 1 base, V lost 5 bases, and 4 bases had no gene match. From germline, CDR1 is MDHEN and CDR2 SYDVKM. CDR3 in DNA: TGTGCCAGCAGTGCAGGGGGCAGGAGCAATCAGCCCCAGCATTTT. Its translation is CASSAGGRSNQPQHF.

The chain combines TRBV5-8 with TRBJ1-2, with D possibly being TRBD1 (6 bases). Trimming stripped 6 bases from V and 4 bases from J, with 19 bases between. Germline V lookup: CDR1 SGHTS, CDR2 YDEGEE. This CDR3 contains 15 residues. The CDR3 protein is CASTPGGGRAYGYTF. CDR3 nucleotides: TGTGCCAGCACCCCGGGAGGGGGGAGGGCCTATGGCTACACCTTC.

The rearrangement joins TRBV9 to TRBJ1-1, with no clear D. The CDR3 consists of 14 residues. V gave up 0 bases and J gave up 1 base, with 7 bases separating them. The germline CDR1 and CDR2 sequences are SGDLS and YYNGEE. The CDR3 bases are TGTGCCAGCAGCGTAGGTTCCGGGAACACTGAAGCTTTCTTT. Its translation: CASSVGSGNTEAFF.

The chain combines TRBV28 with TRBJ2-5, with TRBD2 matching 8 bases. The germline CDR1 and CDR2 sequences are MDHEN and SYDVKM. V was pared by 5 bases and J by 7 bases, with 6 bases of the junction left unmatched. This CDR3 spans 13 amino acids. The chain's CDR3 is CASSLSGAGTQYF. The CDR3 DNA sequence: TGTGCCAGCAGTCTTAGCGGGGCGGGGACCCAGTACTTC.

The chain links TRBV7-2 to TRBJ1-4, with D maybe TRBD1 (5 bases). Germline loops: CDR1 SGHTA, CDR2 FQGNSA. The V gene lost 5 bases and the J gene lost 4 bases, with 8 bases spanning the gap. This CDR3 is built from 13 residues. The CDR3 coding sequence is TGTGCCAGCAGCGGGGGGTATAATGAAAAACTGTTTTTT. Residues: CASSGGYNEKLFF.

The CDR3 DNA reads TGTGCCAGCAGACTCGGGGGACACACTGAAGCTTTCTTT. Its translation is CASRLGGHTEAFF. The rearrangement links TRBV28 to TRBJ1-1, with a tentative D call TRBD1 (5 bases). The CDR3 loop spans 13 amino acids. V lost 6 bases, J lost 3 bases, and 11 bases lay in between. Germline V lookup: CDR1 MDHEN, CDR2 SYDVKM.

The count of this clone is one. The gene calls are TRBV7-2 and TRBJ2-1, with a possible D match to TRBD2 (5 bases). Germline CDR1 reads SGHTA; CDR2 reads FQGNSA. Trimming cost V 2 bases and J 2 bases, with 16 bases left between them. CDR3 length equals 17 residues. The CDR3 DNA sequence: TGTGCCAGCAGCTTAACTCTAGCTTCGATTACCTACAATGAGCAGTTCTTC. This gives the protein CASSLTLASITYNEQFF. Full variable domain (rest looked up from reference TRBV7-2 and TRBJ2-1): GAGVSQSPSNKVTEKGKDVELRCDPISGHTALYWYRQSLGQGLEFLIYFQGNSAPDKSGLPSDRFSAERTGGSVSTLTIQRTQQEDSAVYLCASSLTLASITYNEQFFGPGTRLTVL.

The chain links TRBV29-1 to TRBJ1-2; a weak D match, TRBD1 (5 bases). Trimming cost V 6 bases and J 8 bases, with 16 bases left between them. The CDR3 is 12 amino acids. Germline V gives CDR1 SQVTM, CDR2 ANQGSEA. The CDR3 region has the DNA TGCAGCGTCAGGGTCCCGTATGAGGGCTACACCTTC. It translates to CSVRVPYEGYTF.

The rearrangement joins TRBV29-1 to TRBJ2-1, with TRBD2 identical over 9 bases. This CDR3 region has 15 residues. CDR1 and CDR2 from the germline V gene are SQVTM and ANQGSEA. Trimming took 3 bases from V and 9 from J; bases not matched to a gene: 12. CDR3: CSVDGGLAGYGEQFF. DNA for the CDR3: TGCAGCGTTGATGGGGGACTAGCCGGGTATGGTGAGCAGTTCTTC.

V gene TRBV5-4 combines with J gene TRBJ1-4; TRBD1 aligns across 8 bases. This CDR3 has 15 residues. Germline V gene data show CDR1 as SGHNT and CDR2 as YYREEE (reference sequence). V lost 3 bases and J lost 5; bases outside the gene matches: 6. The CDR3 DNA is TGTGCCAGCAGCTCCGACAGGGGTCAGAATGAAAAACTGTTTTTT. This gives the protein CASSSDRGQNEKLFF.

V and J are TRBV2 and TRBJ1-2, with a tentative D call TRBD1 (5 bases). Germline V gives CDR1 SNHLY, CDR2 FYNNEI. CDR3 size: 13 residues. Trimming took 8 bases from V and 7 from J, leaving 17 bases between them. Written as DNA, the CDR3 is TGTGCCAGCGATCAGGGTACGTCTGCTGGCTACACCTTC. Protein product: CASDQGTSAGYTF.

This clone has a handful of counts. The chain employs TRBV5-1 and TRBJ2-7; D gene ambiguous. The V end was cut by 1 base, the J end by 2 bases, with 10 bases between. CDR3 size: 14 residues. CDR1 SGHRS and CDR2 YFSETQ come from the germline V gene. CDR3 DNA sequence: TGCGCCAGCAGCTTGTCACAGCAGCCCTACGAGCAGTACTTC. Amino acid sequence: CASSLSQQPYEQYF.

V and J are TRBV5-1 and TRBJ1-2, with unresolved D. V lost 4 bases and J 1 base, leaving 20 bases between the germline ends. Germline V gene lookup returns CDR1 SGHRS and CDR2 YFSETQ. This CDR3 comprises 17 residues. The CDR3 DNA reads TGCGCCAGCAGCCGCTCGACGGGGTCTCAAGATAACTATGGCTACACCTTC. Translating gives CASSRSTGSQDNYGYTF.

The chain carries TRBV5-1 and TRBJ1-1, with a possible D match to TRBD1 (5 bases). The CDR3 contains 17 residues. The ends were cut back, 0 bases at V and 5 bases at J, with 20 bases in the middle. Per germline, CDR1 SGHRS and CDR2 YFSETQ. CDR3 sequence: CASSLGIGGFRPTEAFF. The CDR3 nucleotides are TGCGCCAGCAGCTTGGGTATCGGGGGTTTCAGGCCTACTGAAGCTTTCTTT.

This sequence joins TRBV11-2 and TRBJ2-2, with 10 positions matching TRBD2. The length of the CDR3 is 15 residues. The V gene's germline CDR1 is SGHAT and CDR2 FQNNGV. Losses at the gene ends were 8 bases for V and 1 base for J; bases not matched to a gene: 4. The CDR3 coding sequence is TGTGCCAGCCGGGGACTAGCGAAGAACACCGGGGAGCTGTTTTTT. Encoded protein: CASRGLAKNTGELFF.

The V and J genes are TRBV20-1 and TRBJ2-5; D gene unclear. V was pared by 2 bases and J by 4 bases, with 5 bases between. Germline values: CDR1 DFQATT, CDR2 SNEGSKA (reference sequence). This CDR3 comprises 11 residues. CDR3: CSARQAETQYF. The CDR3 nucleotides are TGCAGTGCTAGACAGGCAGAGACCCAGTACTTC.

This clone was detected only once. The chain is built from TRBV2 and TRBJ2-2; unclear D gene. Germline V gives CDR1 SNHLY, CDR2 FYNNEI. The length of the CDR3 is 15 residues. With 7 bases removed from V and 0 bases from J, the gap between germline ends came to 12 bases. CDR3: CASNPMTANTGELFF. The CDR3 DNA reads TGTGCCAGCAACCCAATGACTGCGAACACCGGGGAGCTGTTTTTT.

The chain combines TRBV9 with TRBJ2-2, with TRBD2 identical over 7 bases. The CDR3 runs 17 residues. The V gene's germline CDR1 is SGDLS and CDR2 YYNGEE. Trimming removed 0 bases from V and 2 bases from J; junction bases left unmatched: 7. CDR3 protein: CASSVGGSSGNTGELFF. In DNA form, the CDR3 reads TGTGCCAGCAGCGTAGGGGGTTCTAGCGGTAACACCGGGGAGCTGTTTTTT.